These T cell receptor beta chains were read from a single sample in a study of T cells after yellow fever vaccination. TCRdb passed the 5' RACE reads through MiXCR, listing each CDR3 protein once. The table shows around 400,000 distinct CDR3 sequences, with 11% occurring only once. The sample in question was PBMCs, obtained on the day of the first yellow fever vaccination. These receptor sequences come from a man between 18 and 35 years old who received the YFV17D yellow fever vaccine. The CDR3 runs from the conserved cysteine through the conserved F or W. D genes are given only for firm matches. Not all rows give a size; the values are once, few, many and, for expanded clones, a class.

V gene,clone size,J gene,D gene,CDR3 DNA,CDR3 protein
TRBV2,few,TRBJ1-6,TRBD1,TGTGCCAGCAGTGCTCTGACAGGGCTTTCACCCCTCCACTTT,CASSALTGLSPLHF
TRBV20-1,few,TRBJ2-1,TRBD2,TGCAGTGCTAGAGAACCCCCTAGCGGGGGACCTTACAATGAGCAGTTCTTC,CSAREPPSGGPYNEQFF
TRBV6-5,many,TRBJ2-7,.,TGTGCCAAAGGGTGTAAGCAGTACTTC,CAKGCKQYF
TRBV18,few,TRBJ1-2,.,TGTGCCAGCTCACCACAGAGACAGTCAGCTAACTATGGCTACACCTTC,CASSPQRQSANYGYTF
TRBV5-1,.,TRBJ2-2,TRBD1,TGCGCCAGCAGCTTGGCGGGACAGGGAAACGGGGAGCTGTTTTTT,CASSLAGQGNGELFF
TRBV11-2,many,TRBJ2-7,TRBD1,TGTGCCAGCAGCCCTCAATCCACAGGGGTCCACGAGCAGTACTTC,CASSPQSTGVHEQYF
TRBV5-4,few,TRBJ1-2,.,TGTGCCAGCAGCGGAGTATCACCGACAGTATCTAACTATGGCTACACCTTC,CASSGVSPTVSNYGYTF
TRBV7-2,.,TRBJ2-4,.,TGTGCCAGCAGCTTGGACCGGACCCCGAACATTCAGTACTTC,CASSLDRTPNIQYF
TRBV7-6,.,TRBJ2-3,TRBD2,TGTGCCAGCAGGCCGGATCCGGGACTAGCGATCGGGGCAGATACGCAGTATTTT,CASRPDPGLAIGADTQYF
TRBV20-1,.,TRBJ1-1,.,TGCAGTGCTAGGACTACTTTAACAGGGAACACTGAAGCTTTCTTT,CSARTTLTGNTEAFF
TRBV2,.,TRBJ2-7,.,TGTGCCAGCAGTGAAGCGGGGGCAAACTACGAGCAGTACTTC,CASSEAGANYEQYF
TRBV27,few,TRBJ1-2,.,TGTGCCAGCAGTTTTCTGGAAGGCTATGGCTACACCTTC,CASSFLEGYGYTF
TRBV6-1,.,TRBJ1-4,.,TGTGCCAGCAGGGGGGCCAAGTTGGCAGCAGACTCTGAAAAACTGTTTTTT,CASRGAKLAADSEKLFF
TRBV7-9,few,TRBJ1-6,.,TGTGCCAGCACCCGAGCGGGGGCTCTCGGTTCACCCCTCCACTTT,CASTRAGALGSPLHF
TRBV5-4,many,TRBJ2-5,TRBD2,TGTGCCAGCAGCAAAGGGACTAGCGGTGGGGAGACCCAGTACTTC,CASSKGTSGGETQYF
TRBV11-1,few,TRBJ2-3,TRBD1,TGTGCCAGCAGCAAACAGGGGGCCCCCACAGATACGCAGTATTTT,CASSKQGAPTDTQYF
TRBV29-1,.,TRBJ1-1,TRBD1,TGCAGCGTTGGTCTTTGGGGGACAGTGAACACTGAAGCTTTCTTT,CSVGLWGTVNTEAFF
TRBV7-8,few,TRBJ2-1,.,TGTGCCAGCAGCTTAGGTACGCAAGGAAGGCGGTTAGAGTTCTTC,CASSLGTQGRRLEFF
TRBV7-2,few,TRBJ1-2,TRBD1,TGTGCCAGCAGCTTTCCGACAGGGGGGGATGGCTACACCTTC,CASSFPTGGDGYTF
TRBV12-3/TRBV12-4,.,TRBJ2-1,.,TGTGCCAGCAGTCCAATGGGCCGCAGTTTTGGTGAGCAGTTCTTC,CASSPMGRSFGEQFF
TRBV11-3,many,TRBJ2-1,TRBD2,TGTGCCAGCAGCTTATCCCAGTCGGGGGGTCAGGGTGAGCAGTTCTTC,CASSLSQSGGQGEQFF
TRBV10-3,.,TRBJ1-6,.,TGTGCCACGACGGGACTCGATAATTCACCCCTCCACTTT,CATTGLDNSPLHF
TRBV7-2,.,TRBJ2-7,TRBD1,TGTGCCAGCAGCCACCGGGACAGACACTACGAGCAGTACTTC,CASSHRDRHYEQYF
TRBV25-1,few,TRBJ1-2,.,TGTGCCAGCAGTGAACGGGGAAATGGCTACACCTTC,CASSERGNGYTF